The source of this T cell receptor (beta chain) is a study of PD-1 blockade in classical Hodgkin lymphoma. Assay: immunoSEQ multiplex PCR; the TCRdb copy retains only in-frame clones and omits some. The sample lists 70,000 to 80,000 clones; about 92% were seen once. All trial patients relapsed after autologous stem cell transplantation. Germline CDR1 and CDR2: MNHEY and SVGAGI. The V gene end was trimmed by 7 bases and the J gene end by 1 base; junction bases not matched to a gene: 3. This CDR3 is built from 13 residues. The rearrangement joins TRBV6-5 to TRBJ1-1; 7 nucleotides align to TRBD1. The clonotype was recovered from a human donor with classical Hodgkin lymphoma. This specimen was peripheral blood mononuclear cells (PBMCs), taken at baseline. The chain's CDR3 is CASTGQANTEAFF. The CDR3 region has the DNA TGTGCCAGCACCGGACAGGCGAACACTGAAGCTTTCTTT.